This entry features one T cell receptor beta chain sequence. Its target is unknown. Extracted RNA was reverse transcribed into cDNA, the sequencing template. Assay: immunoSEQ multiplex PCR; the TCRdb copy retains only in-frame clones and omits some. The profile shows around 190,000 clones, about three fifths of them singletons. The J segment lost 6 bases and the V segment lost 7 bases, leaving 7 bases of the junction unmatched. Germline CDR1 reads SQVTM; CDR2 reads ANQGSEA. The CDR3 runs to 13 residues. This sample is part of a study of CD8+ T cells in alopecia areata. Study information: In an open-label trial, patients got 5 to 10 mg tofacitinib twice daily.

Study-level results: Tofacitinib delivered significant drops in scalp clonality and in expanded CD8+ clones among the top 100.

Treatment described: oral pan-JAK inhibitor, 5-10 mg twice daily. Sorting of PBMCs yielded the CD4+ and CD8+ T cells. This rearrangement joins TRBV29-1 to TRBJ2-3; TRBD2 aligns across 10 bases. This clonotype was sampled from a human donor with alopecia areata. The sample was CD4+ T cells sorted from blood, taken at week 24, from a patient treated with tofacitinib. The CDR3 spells CSGKAGGPDTQYF. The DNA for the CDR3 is TGCAGCGGAAAAGCGGGGGGGCCGGATACGCAGTATTTT.